What follows are 13 T cell receptor beta chains derived from one specimen sequenced in a study of cytomegalovirus exposure and HLA in healthy donors. Primers included in the PCR were 60 Vbeta and 13 Jbeta primers. Using immunoSEQ multiplex PCR, the repertoire was profiled, and TCRdb retains in-frame clones only, with some absent. This repertoire shows approximately 250,000 clones, over 75% found once; its top ten account for 0.4% to 0.6%. Sequencing used PBMCs. These receptor sequences come from a boy between 5 and 17 years old in good health and CMV-seronegative.

The V call is TRBV5-1, the J call TRBJ2-5, with 8 bases lining up with TRBD1. The V gene's germline CDR1 is SGHRS and CDR2 YFSETQ. V was pared by 2 bases and J by 7 bases, with 13 bases of the junction left unmatched. This CDR3 contains 16 residues. CDR3 DNA: TGCGCCAGCAGCTTAGAGGACAGGGCGATCGGGGGGACCCAGTACTTC. Encoded protein: CASSLEDRAIGGTQYF.

This CDR3 reads CASSLAQGLQETQYF. As DNA, the CDR3 is TGCGCCAGCAGCTTGGCACAGGGGTTACAAGAGACCCAGTACTTC. The rearrangement uses TRBV5-1 and TRBJ2-5; 7 bases agree with TRBD1. Germline CDR1 is SGHRS and CDR2 is YFSETQ. The V gene end was trimmed by 0 bases and the J gene end by 2 bases; junction bases not matched to a gene: 4. This CDR3 region has 15 residues. Filled out from reference TRBV5-1 and TRBJ2-5, the complete variable domain reads KAGVTQTPRYLIKTRGQQVTLSCSPISGHRSVSWYQQTPGQGLQFLFEYFSETQRNKGNFPGRFSGRQFSNSRSEMNVSTLELGDSALYLCASSLAQGLQETQYFGPGTRLLVL.

This chain uses TRBV23-1 with TRBJ1-2, with a tentative D call TRBD1 (6 bases). Being an ORF, TRBV23-1 has a function that is uncertain. V was clipped by 10 bases and J by 2 bases, with 17 bases between them. The CDR3 contains 14 residues. The CDR3 DNA is TGCGCCATCATTACAGGGAACTTCAACTATGGCTACACCTTC. Translation gives CAIITGNFNYGYTF.

The rearrangement joins TRBV5-1 to TRBJ1-5, with 8 nucleotides matching TRBD1. Losses at the gene ends were 4 bases for V and 1 base for J; bases not matched to a gene: 4. CDR3 length: 15 residues. In germline, CDR1 is SGHRS, CDR2 YFSETQ. The CDR3 loop is CASSDGQGSNQPQHF. The CDR3 DNA reads as TGCGCCAGCAGCGATGGACAGGGAAGCAATCAGCCCCAGCATTTT.

This clone was seen a few times. The chain links TRBV15 to TRBJ1-2, with 8 bases lining up with TRBD1. Germline CDR1 and CDR2: LNHNV and YYDKDF (reference sequence). After removal of 1 base from V and 6 bases from J, the junction contained 7 bases not matched to a gene. The CDR3 covers 15 residues. The CDR3 loop reads CATSRGDGQGHGYTF. The CDR3 coding sequence is TGTGCCACCAGCAGAGGGGACGGACAGGGCCATGGCTACACCTTC.

The chain joins TRBV7-2 to TRBJ2-3; TRBD2 might be the D (5 bases). The CDR3 is 13 amino acids. The V gene's germline CDR1 is SGHTA and CDR2 FQGNSA. Deletions cut 2 bases from V and 6 bases from J, with 9 bases between. In nucleotides, the CDR3 is TGTGCCAGCAGCTTAAAGGACTGGGATACGCAGTATTTT. Translating it yields CASSLKDWDTQYF.

This clone has a single count. The rearrangement uses TRBV15 and TRBJ2-7; a weak D match, TRBD2 (6 bases). The CDR3 runs 14 residues. Deletions cut 0 bases from V and 0 bases from J, with 6 bases between. The germline CDR1 and CDR2 sequences are LNHNV and YYDKDF (reference sequence). CDR3 region: CATSRDSGSYEQYF. The DNA of the CDR3 is TGTGCCACCAGCAGAGATAGCGGCTCCTACGAGCAGTACTTC.

The CDR3 DNA follows: TGTGCCATCAGCGGTATAGCGGGACGCGAGCAGTACTTC. It translates to CAISGIAGREQYF. The chain uses TRBV10-3 and TRBJ2-7; 8 nucleotides align to TRBD2. The CDR3 spans 13 residues. CDR1 and CDR2 from the germline V gene are ENHRY and SYGVKD. Unmatched junction bases numbered 7, after V lost 6 bases and J lost 6 bases.

V and J are TRBV5-1 and TRBJ2-3; 12 nucleotides line up with TRBD2. The germline CDR1 and CDR2 sequences are SGHRS and YFSETQ. V trimming: 0 bases; J trimming: 2 bases; junction bases outside the gene matches: 4. The CDR3 has 17 residues. In nucleotides, the CDR3 is TGCGCCAGCAGCTTGGTGCTAGCGGGGGGGTCCACAGATACGCAGTATTTT. Translated: CASSLVLAGGSTDTQYF.

This chain connects TRBV11-1 to TRBJ2-7; TRBD2 matches at 9 bases. CDR1 is SGHAT and CDR2 is FQDESV in the germline V gene (reference sequence). The J segment lost 6 bases and the V segment lost 5 bases, leaving 14 bases of the junction unmatched. This CDR3 comprises 16 residues. The CDR3, as DNA: TGTGCCAGCAGCCCTTTAGCGGGAGCAACCCTCGGCGAGCAGTACTTC. This sequence encodes CASSPLAGATLGEQYF.

This clone was counted only a few times. J is TRBJ2-7 and V is TRBV19, with a tentative D call TRBD2 (7 bases). Trimming pared 9 bases from V and 2 bases from J, leaving 17 bases between. In germline, CDR1 is LNHDA, CDR2 SQIVND (reference sequence). The CDR3 is made up of 14 amino acids. CDR3 nucleotide sequence: TGTGCCAGCCAAAATACGCGGGGGCCCTACGAGCAGTACTTC. Translated, it gives CASQNTRGPYEQYF.

The V and J genes are TRBV4-1 and TRBJ2-1; possible D gene TRBD2, 6 bases. The CDR3 sequence is 13 residues long. CDR1 is MGHRA, CDR2 YSYEKL, per germline. Trimming removed 4 bases from V and 8 bases from J, with 12 bases in between. In DNA, the CDR3 is TGCGCCAGCAGCCCCAGACTAGACTATGAGCAGTTCTTC. Translating it yields CASSPRLDYEQFF.

The sample holds one count of this clone. Within the sample, other DNA sequences also encode this same CDR3. The CDR3 protein is CASSPQGNTEAFF. The CDR3 DNA reads as TGTGCCAGCAGCCCACAGGGAAACACTGAAGCTTTCTTT. This sequence joins TRBV9 and TRBJ1-1, with D tentatively TRBD1 (6 bases). This CDR3 is 13 amino acids long. Germline V lookup: CDR1 SGDLS, CDR2 YYNGEE. Trimming pared 4 bases from V and 2 bases from J, leaving 9 bases between.